Each of the 16 T cell receptor beta chains below was sequenced from the same sample in a study of blood T cell repertoires in COVID-19. Repertoires were generated with immunoSEQ multiplex PCR, while TCRdb's copy carries only in-frame clones and drops some. The repertoire holds some 35,000 clones, with over 70% as singletons. Sequences were obtained from peripheral blood. All receptors come from a man older than 75 with acute or convalescent COVID-19.

This clone was recorded once. The J gene is TRBJ2-7, the V gene TRBV5-6; TRBD2 matches 11 bases. V lost 1 base to trimming and J lost 1 base; unmatched junction nucleotides: 10. CDR1 is SGHDT and CDR2 is YYEEEE in the germline V gene. The CDR3 is 18 residues long. The CDR3 loop is CASSLYGTTSGRSYEQYF. Written as DNA, the CDR3 is TGTGCCAGCAGCTTGTATGGCACCACTAGCGGGAGATCCTACGAGCAGTACTTC.

The gene calls are TRBV30 and TRBJ2-2; D uncertain. CDR3 size: 13 residues. Trimming stripped 1 base from V and 6 bases from J, with 9 bases between. Per germline, CDR1 GTSNPN and CDR2 SVGIG (reference sequence). The chain's CDR3 is CAWSESVPGELFF. The CDR3 DNA is TGTGCCTGGAGTGAGAGTGTGCCCGGGGAGCTGTTTTTT.

The chain joins TRBV27 to TRBJ1-2; D unclear. Per germline, CDR1 MNHEY and CDR2 SMNVEV (reference sequence). This CDR3 comprises 13 residues. Trimming took off 6 bases at V and 5 bases at J, with 13 bases between the two ends. CDR3 protein: CASRRDRSYGYTF. CDR3 bases: TGTGCCAGCAGACGAGACCGGAGTTATGGCTACACCTTC.

This clone was counted many times. V and J are TRBV6-2 or TRBV6-3 and TRBJ1-5; no reliable D call. The CDR3 covers 14 residues. The ends were cut back, 2 bases at V and 9 bases at J, with 14 bases in the middle. Germline CDR1 and CDR2: MNHEY and SVGEGT. CDR3 in amino acids: CASSYSGQVRPQHF. CDR3 nucleotide sequence: TGTGCCAGCAGTTACAGTGGGCAGGTGCGGCCCCAGCATTTT.

This clone was observed many times. The rearrangement joins TRBV25-1 to TRBJ2-7, with a weak D call TRBD1 (6 bases). Germline CDR1 MGHDK, CDR2 SYGVNS. The CDR3 extends over 14 amino acids. V was trimmed by 3 bases and J by 2 bases, leaving 11 bases between them. The CDR3 loop reads CASSETGVTYEQYF. The CDR3 nucleotides are TGTGCCAGCAGTGAGACAGGTGTAACCTACGAGCAGTACTTC.

This clone showed up just a few times. The V call is TRBV15, the J call TRBJ2-7, with D perhaps TRBD2 (6 bases). The germline V gene has CDR1 LNHNV and CDR2 YYDKDF (reference sequence). Trimming left V 1 base short and J 5 bases short, with 9 bases between. The CDR3 length is 13 residues. CDR3 coding DNA: TGTGCCACCAGCAGAGGCGGGGACCACGAGCAGTACTTC. As protein: CATSRGGDHEQYF.

This clone showed up just a few times. The rearrangement uses TRBV5-4 and TRBJ1-2; 9 positions agree with TRBD1. V lost 5 bases, J lost 3 bases, and 8 bases stayed unmatched. This CDR3 comprises 15 residues. Germline loops: CDR1 SGHNT, CDR2 YYREEE (reference sequence). The CDR3 DNA reads as TGTGCCAGCAGATCTGGGACAGGGTGGGACTATGGCTACACCTTC. Protein product: CASRSGTGWDYGYTF.

CDR3 sequence: CASRGQINEKLFF. The CDR3 nucleotides are TGTGCCAGCAGGGGACAGATTAATGAAAAACTGTTTTTT. The gene calls are TRBV28 and TRBJ1-4; 7 nucleotides agree with TRBD1. Per germline, CDR1 MDHEN and CDR2 SYDVKM. This CDR3 has 13 amino acids. V dropped 6 bases and J dropped 4; count of bases not matched to a gene: 2.

The V and J genes are TRBV5-1 and TRBJ1-4, with 11 bases identical to TRBD1. The germline V gene encodes CDR1 SGHRS and CDR2 YFSETQ. V was clipped by 4 bases and J by 8 bases; unmatched bases: 10. This CDR3 is built from 16 residues. The CDR3 bases are TGCGCCAGCAGCCCCAACGGACAGGGGGCTGGGGAAAAACTGTTTTTT. It yields the protein CASSPNGQGAGEKLFF.

The V call is TRBV7-9, the J call TRBJ1-2; D gene uncertain. V lost 0 bases and J lost 9, with 11 bases in between. The CDR3 sequence is 13 residues long. Germline V CDR1 and CDR2: SEHNR, FQNEAQ (reference sequence). In DNA, the CDR3 is TGTGCCAGCAGCTTAGCAAACGGAGATCGCTACACCTTC. Translation gives CASSLANGDRYTF.

Many counts were recorded for this clone. The chain couples TRBV5-1 to TRBJ2-5, with a weak D call TRBD2 (6 bases). The CDR3 spans 16 residues. Germline V gives CDR1 SGHRS, CDR2 YFSETQ. V gave up 4 bases and J gave up 2 bases, with 18 bases separating them. CDR3 residues: CASSRAGGVGQETQYF. CDR3 DNA sequence: TGCGCCAGCAGCCGGGCCGGGGGAGTAGGGCAAGAGACCCAGTACTTC.

The chain employs TRBV6-5 and TRBJ1-5; possible D gene TRBD1, 6 bases. This CDR3 contains 15 residues. Germline V gene lookup returns CDR1 MNHEY and CDR2 SVGAGI. V lost 6 bases, J lost 5 bases, and 17 bases lay in between. CDR3 bases: TGTGCCAGCAGCCACACCCGGGGGGGCGATCAGCCCCAGCATTTT. Amino acids: CASSHTRGGDQPQHF.

CDR3 sequence (DNA): TGTGCCAGTAGTAGCCGGGGACAGGGCATCTACAATGAGCAGTTCTTC. Residues: CASSSRGQGIYNEQFF. The chain joins TRBV19 to TRBJ2-1; 9 nucleotides align to TRBD1. CDR3 length equals 16 residues. Unmatched junction bases numbered 7, after V lost 4 bases and J lost 3 bases. CDR1 and CDR2 (germline): LNHDA, SQIVND (reference sequence).

This clone showed up just once. This chain uses TRBV5-4 with TRBJ2-1, with TRBD2 identical over 11 bases. Per germline, CDR1 SGHNT and CDR2 YYREEE (reference sequence). Germline trimming cut 4 bases from V and 8 bases from J; bases unmatched to any gene: 8. CDR3 size: 15 residues. The CDR3 DNA reads TGTGCCAGCAGCACACTAGCGGGGGATGTGGATGAGCAGTTCTTC. It translates to CASSTLAGDVDEQFF.

This clone appeared a single time. This chain uses TRBV27 with TRBJ1-4, with D perhaps matching TRBD1 (5 bases). Germline CDR1 and CDR2: MNHEY and SMNVEV (reference sequence). V was cut by 6 bases and J by 7 bases, with 12 bases left in between. CDR3 length equals 13 residues. This CDR3 is CASRAGTGEKLFF. The CDR3 DNA reads TGTGCCAGCAGGGCCGGGACTGGTGAAAAACTGTTTTTT.

The genes are TRBV4-3 and TRBJ1-5, with 8 bases that match TRBD1. With 0 bases clipped from V and 3 bases from J, the junction kept 13 bases outside the gene matches. Germline V gene lookup returns CDR1 LGHNA and CDR2 YSLEER. The CDR3 runs to 19 residues. DNA of the CDR3: TGCGCCAGCAGCCAAGATACGATTGGGCAGGACAGGGCCAATCAGCCCCAGCATTTT. Translation gives CASSQDTIGQDRANQPQHF.